This TCR beta chain was recorded in a study of T cells in Graves' hyperthyroidism and ophthalmopathy. Study summary: Specimen type is peripheral blood, collected at initial diagnosis prior to any treatment. Notes on the study in general: Before onset, by a median of around 6.1 months, the model predicted ophthalmopathy. In the blood, most expanded thyroid clonotypes above 0.001 appeared as well.

This CDR3 comprises 15 residues. CDR1 SGHKS and CDR2 YYEKEE come from the germline V gene (reference sequence). The trim removed 2 bases at V and 3 bases at J, leaving 2 bases unmatched. It was RNA transcripts that yielded the amplified TCR beta CDR3 regions. In the first-round RT-PCR of the TCR CDR3, the HTBI primer set was used. TCRdb ran MiXCR on the multiplex PCR reads and lists one entry per CDR3 protein. This table has about 400,000 distinct CDR3 sequences, approximately 16% appearing once. This clonotype was seen ten or more times. Antigen specificity is unknown. V usage is TRBV5-5 and J usage is TRBJ2-1; 10 bases match TRBD2. The sequence derives from a woman aged 55-70 years with Graves' ophthalmopathy. The sequenced sample was blood. This CDR3 reads CASSFRLAGYNEQFF. In DNA, the CDR3 is TGTGCCAGCAGCTTTAGACTAGCGGGCTACAATGAGCAGTTCTTC.